Below are 27 T cell receptor beta chains sequenced from a single sample in a study of shared clonotypes between healthy human individuals. Generated by immunoSEQ multiplex PCR, the TCRdb table keeps only in-frame clones and is missing some. The profile shows roughly 660,000 clones, around 90% of them singletons. The source material was memory CD8+ T cells from PBMCs. Indicated subset: CD45RO+ cells pooled with CCR7-negative TemRA cells. The source is a man younger than 30 in good health. Some clones in this sample may be carry-over from other donors' samples.

V is TRBV9 and J is TRBJ1-3; possibly TRBD1 for D (5 bases). This CDR3 has 17 residues. CDR1 and CDR2 from the germline V gene are SGDLS and YYNGEE. Trimming took off 0 bases at V and 4 bases at J, with 17 bases between the two ends. The chain's CDR3 is CASSVAGVGASGNTIYF. DNA of the CDR3: TGTGCCAGCAGCGTAGCTGGCGTAGGGGCGTCCGGAAACACCATATATTTT.

This clone was observed once. The rearrangement uses TRBV2 and TRBJ2-1; 7 bases agree with TRBD2. The CDR3 contains 14 residues. The V gene end was trimmed by 2 bases and the J gene end by 8 bases; junction bases not matched to a gene: 6. Germline values: CDR1 SNHLY, CDR2 FYNNEI. For the CDR3, the DNA is TGTGCCAGCAGTGAACGAGGGAGGGCCCATGAGCAGTTCTTC. Translating gives CASSERGRAHEQFF.

V gene TRBV28 combines with J gene TRBJ2-2, with D hard to call. Between the trimmed V and J ends, which lost 2 bases and 6 bases, there was a span of 13 bases. The germline V gene encodes CDR1 MDHEN and CDR2 SYDVKM. There are 15 residues in the CDR3. CDR3 residues: CASSLAPGASGELFF. DNA for the CDR3: TGTGCCAGCAGTTTAGCGCCCGGAGCCTCCGGGGAGCTGTTTTTT. Drawing the rest from reference TRBV28 and TRBJ2-2, the complete variable domain is DVKVTQSSRYLVKRTGEKVFLECVQDMDHENMFWYRQDPGLGLRLIYFSYDVKMKEKGDIPEGYSVSREKKERFSLILESASTNQTSMYLCASSLAPGASGELFFGEGSRLTVL.

The chain couples TRBV27 to TRBJ2-7, with D possibly being TRBD1 (7 bases). The V end was cut by 5 bases, the J end by 4 bases, with 21 bases between. The V gene's germline CDR1 is MNHEY and CDR2 SMNVEV (reference sequence). The CDR3 is made up of 16 amino acids. CDR3 residues: CASSASAGQKLYEQYF. For the CDR3, the DNA is TGTGCCAGCAGTGCATCCGCGGGACAGAAGCTTTACGAGCAGTACTTC.

This clone was detected once. The chain combines TRBV9 with TRBJ1-2; a possible D gene is TRBD1 (6 bases). V gave up 0 bases and J gave up 7 bases, with 10 bases separating them. Per germline, CDR1 SGDLS and CDR2 YYNGEE. The CDR3 sequence is 13 residues long. CDR3 sequence (DNA): TGTGCCAGCAGCGTAGCGGCAGGGGTTGGCTACACCTTC. Translation gives CASSVAAGVGYTF.

J is TRBJ2-3 and V is TRBV14; D tentatively reads TRBD1 or TRBD2 (5 bases each). There are 15 residues in the CDR3. CDR1 and CDR2 from the germline V gene are SGHDN and FVKESK. V was pared by 1 base and J by 4 bases, with 12 bases between. The CDR3 sequence is CASSQVRGAPDTQYF. In DNA form, the CDR3 reads TGTGCCAGCAGCCAAGTTAGGGGAGCTCCAGATACGCAGTATTTT.

The chain couples TRBV4-1 to TRBJ2-4; no clear D. V was cut by 3 bases and J by 0 bases, with 9 bases left in between. Looked up from germline, CDR1 is MGHRA and CDR2 is YSYEKL. The CDR3 totals 15 residues. The CDR3 coding sequence is TGCGCCAGCAGCCACCGCGTGGGAGCCAAAAACATTCAGTACTTC. It is translated as CASSHRVGAKNIQYF.

The chain has TRBV25-1 and TRBJ2-1, with 11 nucleotides matching TRBD1. CDR3 length: 14 residues. V gave up 6 bases and J gave up 9 bases; unmatched junction bases: 7. Looked up from germline, CDR1 is MGHDK and CDR2 is SYGVNS. CDR3 DNA sequence: TGTGCCAGCAGGCCCCCAGGACAGGGGGCTGAGCAGTTCTTC. Its protein is CASRPPGQGAEQFF.

The chain carries TRBV9 and TRBJ1-2, with D hard to call. With 7 bases removed from V and 5 bases from J, the gap between germline ends came to 18 bases. The CDR3 consists of 14 residues. Germline V gene data show CDR1 as SGDLS and CDR2 as YYNGEE. DNA for the CDR3: TGTGCCAGCCGCCCGGGTCCAAATAATTATGGCTACACCTTC. Its translation: CASRPGPNNYGYTF.

The chain carries TRBV4-2 and TRBJ2-7; D may be TRBD1 or TRBD2 (6 bases each). The germline V and J ends were trimmed by 4 bases and 7 bases, with 20 bases remaining between them. The length of the CDR3 is 15 residues. Germline values: CDR1 LGHNA, CDR2 YNFKEQ. CDR3 nucleotide sequence: TGTGCCAGCAGCCGACCTTATCGGGAGAGGGGGGAGCAGTACTTC. Translating gives CASSRPYRERGEQYF.

This chain joins TRBV27 and TRBJ2-7; TRBD2 agrees at 7 bases. Germline V gene lookup returns CDR1 MNHEY and CDR2 SMNVEV (reference sequence). After removal of 2 bases from V and 2 bases from J, the junction contained 12 bases not matched to a gene. CDR3 length: 17 residues. Here the CDR3 DNA reads TGTGCCAGCAGTTTACGAATAGCGGGCCTAGTTCCCTACGAGCAGTACTTC. It encodes CASSLRIAGLVPYEQYF.

This chain joins TRBV5-1 and TRBJ2-4, with a possible D match to TRBD1 (5 bases). The CDR3 has 16 amino acids. Trimming took off 0 bases at V and 1 base at J, with 11 bases between the two ends. In germline, CDR1 is SGHRS, CDR2 YFSETQ. The CDR3 protein is CASSLDGAWAKNIQYF. DNA for the CDR3: TGCGCCAGCAGCTTGGATGGGGCTTGGGCCAAAAACATTCAGTACTTC.

The chain employs TRBV14 and TRBJ2-5; maybe TRBD2 (5 bases). The CDR3 totals 14 residues. Trimming cost V 4 bases and J 4 bases, with 13 bases left between them. Germline CDR1 SGHDN, CDR2 FVKESK. This chain's CDR3 is CASSLSSEGETQYF. CDR3 nucleotides: TGTGCCAGCAGCCTCAGCTCTGAGGGAGAGACCCAGTACTTC.

This rearrangement joins TRBV28 to TRBJ2-7, with D possibly called TRBD1 or TRBD2 (5 bases each). The germline V and J ends were trimmed by 5 bases and 11 bases, with 22 bases remaining between them. The CDR3 is 14 amino acids. CDR1 and CDR2 (germline): MDHEN, SYDVKM. CDR3 region: CASSRGRTLIGEYF. In DNA, the CDR3 is TGTGCCAGCAGTCGGGGCAGGACCCTCATAGGGGAGTACTTC. The entire variable domain, with the rest obtained from reference TRBV28 and TRBJ2-7, is as follows: DVKVTQSSRYLVKRTGEKVFLECVQDMDHENMFWYRQDPGLGLRLIYFSYDVKMKEKGDIPEGYSVSREKKERFSLILESASTNQTSMYLCASSRGRTLIGEYFGPGTRLTVT.

Details on this clone: One end of the junction fails to match germline, which may point to a read error. The CDR3 reads CATGRGVSYNEQFF. Here the CDR3 DNA reads TGTGCCACCGGCAGGGGAGTCTCCTACAATGAGCAGTTCTTC. The J gene is TRBJ2-1, the V gene TRBV15, with D maybe TRBD1 (6 bases). Germline V gene sequence: CDR1 LNHNV, CDR2 YYDKDF (reference sequence). The CDR3 has 14 amino acids.

The V call is TRBV28, the J call TRBJ1-2; no reliable D call. The CDR3 sequence is 13 residues long. V was cut by 3 bases and J by 0 bases, with 5 bases left in between. Germline V gives CDR1 MDHEN, CDR2 SYDVKM. The CDR3 spells CASSLRTNYGYTF. CDR3 in DNA: TGTGCCAGCAGTTTGCGTACTAACTATGGCTACACCTTC.

The V call is TRBV27, the J call TRBJ1-4, with D tentatively TRBD1 (5 bases). The CDR3 spans 16 residues. V dropped 6 bases and J dropped 0 bases, with 14 bases sitting between them. Germline V gives CDR1 MNHEY, CDR2 SMNVEV (reference sequence). This CDR3 is CASRGGTLATNEKLFF. The CDR3 DNA reads as TGTGCCAGCAGGGGGGGAACACTTGCAACTAATGAAAAACTGTTTTTT.

The CDR3: CASSPVYRDSYEQYF. The CDR3 DNA follows: TGTGCCAGCAGTCCCGTTTACAGGGACTCCTACGAGCAGTACTTC. V gene TRBV28 combines with J gene TRBJ2-7; D is perhaps TRBD1 (6 bases). Trimming left V 5 bases short and J 0 bases short, with 14 bases between. This CDR3 spans 15 amino acids. CDR1 and CDR2 from the germline V gene are MDHEN and SYDVKM.

The chain has TRBV28 and TRBJ2-1; 11 positions agree with TRBD2. Losses at the gene ends were 10 bases for V and 3 bases for J; bases not matched to a gene: 8. Per the germline V gene, CDR1 is MDHEN and CDR2 is SYDVKM. CDR3 size: 15 residues. The CDR3 bases are TGTGCCACCGAGGGACTAGCGGATAACTACAATGAGCAGTTCTTC. This encodes CATEGLADNYNEQFF.

The chain uses TRBV5-1 and TRBJ2-5, with a tentative D call TRBD1 (5 bases). V dropped 1 base and J dropped 1 base, with 17 bases sitting between them. This CDR3 spans 17 amino acids. Looked up from germline, CDR1 is SGHRS and CDR2 is YFSETQ. The CDR3 loop is CASSLNRSPNPQETQYF. CDR3 sequence (DNA): TGCGCCAGCAGCTTGAACAGGTCACCAAATCCCCAAGAGACCCAGTACTTC. Using reference TRBV5-1 and TRBJ2-5 for the parts outside the CDR3, the full variable domain is KAGVTQTPRYLIKTRGQQVTLSCSPISGHRSVSWYQQTPGQGLQFLFEYFSETQRNKGNFPGRFSGRQFSNSRSEMNVSTLELGDSALYLCASSLNRSPNPQETQYFGPGTRLLVL.

The J gene is TRBJ2-1, the V gene TRBV9; TRBD2 agrees at 7 bases. Germline V gives CDR1 SGDLS, CDR2 YYNGEE. The V gene end was trimmed by 0 bases and the J gene end by 5 bases; junction bases not matched to a gene: 8. The CDR3 contains 16 residues. CDR3: CASSVDWLAVNNEQFF. The CDR3 bases are TGTGCCAGCAGCGTAGATTGGCTAGCGGTAAACAATGAGCAGTTCTTC.

The V and J genes are TRBV7-9 and TRBJ1-6; 8 nucleotides match TRBD1. V shed 5 bases, J shed 6 bases, and the junction held 12 bases outside the gene matches. The CDR3 is made up of 17 amino acids. Germline V gives CDR1 SEHNR, CDR2 FQNEAQ (reference sequence). DNA for the CDR3: TGTGCCAGCAGCCTTCCTGGACAGGGCAGTGGTAATTCACCCCTCCACTTT. This codes for CASSLPGQGSGNSPLHF.

A single count supports this clone. V usage is TRBV4-3 and J usage is TRBJ2-1, with D tentatively TRBD1 (6 bases). The CDR3 spans 15 residues. Looked up from germline, CDR1 is LGHNA and CDR2 is YSLEER. V was shortened by 0 bases and J by 3 bases, with 9 bases between the two germline ends. The CDR3 DNA reads as TGCGCCAGCAGCCAAGAAAGGGGGAACTACAATGAGCAGTTCTTC. Translation: CASSQERGNYNEQFF.

The chain carries TRBV6-1 and TRBJ2-2, with D tentatively TRBD1 (6 bases). The germline V gene encodes CDR1 MNHNS and CDR2 SASEGT. The CDR3 is made up of 15 amino acids. V was pared by 6 bases and J by 2 bases, with 13 bases between. CDR3 residues: CASSPRQVNTGELFF. The CDR3 region has the DNA TGTGCCAGCAGCCCCAGACAGGTTAACACCGGGGAGCTGTTTTTT.

The V and J genes are TRBV7-9 and TRBJ2-7, with a weak D call TRBD2 (5 bases). This CDR3 comprises 17 residues. Trimming took 6 bases from V and 1 from J, leaving 22 bases between them. Looked up from germline, CDR1 is SEHNR and CDR2 is FQNEAQ (reference sequence). This CDR3 is CASSYPSGSRRSYEQYF. Written as DNA, the CDR3 is TGTGCCAGCAGTTACCCTTCTGGTTCAAGGAGGTCCTACGAGCAGTACTTC. The whole variable domain, filled in from reference TRBV7-9 and TRBJ2-7, reads DTGVSQNPRHKITKRGQNVTFRCDPISEHNRLYWYRQTLGQGPEFLTYFQNEAQLEKSRLLSDRFSAERPKGSFSTLEIQRTEQGDSAMYLCASSYPSGSRRSYEQYFGPGTRLTVT.

Only one count was recorded for this clone. The chain links TRBV4-2 to TRBJ2-1; 15 nucleotides line up with TRBD2. The germline CDR1 and CDR2 sequences are LGHNA and YNFKEQ. This CDR3 region has 17 residues. Trimming took 1 base from V and 7 from J; bases not matched to a gene: 5. CDR3 sequence (DNA): TGTGCCAGCAGCCAAGGGGCCGGGACTAGCGGGAGGAATGAGCAGTTCTTC. Translation: CASSQGAGTSGRNEQFF.

This clone occurred a few times. The chain has TRBV7-9 and TRBJ1-1; D unclear. The length of the CDR3 is 15 residues. Germline V gene data show CDR1 as SEHNR and CDR2 as FQNEAQ (reference sequence). Trimming removed 6 bases at V and 2 bases at J, with 16 bases between. CDR3: CASSNGVQRNTEAFF. In nucleotides, the CDR3 is TGTGCCAGCAGTAATGGGGTACAGAGAAACACTGAAGCTTTCTTT.